The 15 T cell receptor beta chains listed next were all sequenced from one sample in a study of vaccination and CD4 T cells after COVID-19. Antigens for these TCRs are unknown. An Oncomine TCR Beta short-read assay was used to sequence the DNA from cultured CD4+ T cells. TCRdb re-analysed the PCR reads in MiXCR, keeping a single row per CDR3 protein. The sample includes about 9,300 distinct CDR3 sequences, roughly half of them seen just once. Stated treatment: 10-day PBMC culture with coronavirus spike peptide pools or control peptides (ViraFEST assay). Sequenced: CD4+ T cells from blood, cultured in vitro. These receptors were obtained from a human donor who had recovered from COVID-19.

The chain joins TRBV7-2 to TRBJ1-5; 7 bases align to TRBD1. The length of the CDR3 is 16 residues. Germline lookup yields CDR1 SGHTA and CDR2 FQGNSA. V shed 4 bases, J shed 1 base, and the junction held 7 bases outside the gene matches. The CDR3 spells CASSSRGGGSNQPQHF. The DNA for the CDR3 is TGTGCCAGCAGCTCCAGGGGGGGTGGGAGCAATCAGCCCCAGCATTTT. The full variable domain, with the rest looked up from reference TRBV7-2 and TRBJ1-5, is GAGVSQSPSNKVTEKGKDVELRCDPISGHTALYWYRQSLGQGLEFLIYFQGNSAPDKSGLPSDRFSAERTGGSVSTLTIQRTQQEDSAVYLCASSSRGGGSNQPQHFGDGTRLSIL.

This clonotype came up a few times. This sequence joins TRBV19 and TRBJ1-4; D might be TRBD1 (6 bases). Germline assignment: CDR1 LNHDA and CDR2 SQIVND (reference sequence). Deletions cut 8 bases from V and 8 bases from J, with 15 bases between. This CDR3 has 13 residues. This CDR3 reads CASSDSALEKLFF. The DNA of the CDR3 is TGTGCCAGTTCGGACAGCGCTTTAGAAAAACTGTTTTTT.

This clonotype has a handful of counts. The genes are TRBV6-2 or TRBV6-3 and TRBJ1-1, with a possible D match to TRBD1 (5 bases). The CDR3 has 15 amino acids. The V end was cut by 5 bases, the J end by 4 bases, with 17 bases between. Germline assignment: CDR1 MNHEY and CDR2 SVGEGT. CDR3 DNA sequence: TGTGCCAGCAGTCATCCTGACCGGGACGGCACTGAAGCTTTCTTT. As protein: CASSHPDRDGTEAFF.

By frequency in the sample, this clonotype is medium-sized. The J gene is TRBJ2-7, the V gene TRBV5-8; TRBD1 agrees at 7 bases. Germline CDR1 SGHTS, CDR2 YDEGEE. Losses at the gene ends were 0 bases for V and 4 bases for J; bases not matched to a gene: 7. This CDR3 has 15 residues. CDR3 DNA: TGTGCCAGCAGCTTGGTGACAGGGATACGGTACGAGCAGTACTTC. Its translation: CASSLVTGIRYEQYF.

The V gene is TRBV7-9, the J gene TRBJ2-5, with 12 bases matching TRBD2. Germline-derived CDR1 and CDR2 are SEHNR and FQNEAQ (reference sequence). The ends lost 6 bases at V and 2 bases at J; junction bases unmatched: 10. CDR3 length: 17 residues. The CDR3 nucleotides are TGTGCCAGCAGTGACACTTGGACTAGCGGGACTCAAGAGACCCAGTACTTC. It codes for CASSDTWTSGTQETQYF.

This chain links TRBV12-3 or TRBV12-4 with TRBJ1-5, with D maybe TRBD1 (5 bases). The CDR3 spans 14 residues. With 1 base removed from V and 2 bases from J, the gap between germline ends came to 6 bases. Here the CDR3 DNA reads TGTGCCAGCAGTTTAGGGGGGGGCAATCAGCCCCAGCATTTT. Protein sequence: CASSLGGGNQPQHF.

The CDR3 sequence: CATRDAGLETQYF. The CDR3 DNA reads as TGTGCCACCCGGGACGCCGGGCTGGAGACCCAGTACTTC. The rearrangement joins TRBV24-1 to TRBJ2-5; D possibly matches TRBD1 or TRBD2 (5 bases each). Germline CDR1 reads KGHDR; CDR2 reads SFDVKD. The CDR3 is 13 residues long. V was trimmed by 9 bases and J by 5 bases, leaving 15 bases between them.

This clonotype was found a few times. J is TRBJ2-2 and V is TRBV27; possible D gene TRBD2, 5 bases. CDR3 length: 16 amino acids. Per germline, CDR1 MNHEY and CDR2 SMNVEV (reference sequence). V shed 4 bases and J shed 2 bases, with 14 bases lying between them. CDR3 DNA: TGTGCCAGCAGTTCCCGGGGTAGGGTTAACACCGGGGAGCTGTTTTTT. It encodes CASSSRGRVNTGELFF.

A few counts support this clonotype. V gene TRBV20-1 combines with J gene TRBJ1-2; D not resolved. Germline values: CDR1 DFQATT, CDR2 SNEGSKA (reference sequence). The CDR3 consists of 14 residues. Trimming stripped 3 bases from V and 2 bases from J, with 13 bases between. CDR3 in DNA: TGCAGTGCTAGGGACCCAAGTGGGAACTATGGCTACACCTTC. It translates to CSARDPSGNYGYTF.

This rearrangement joins TRBV24-1 to TRBJ2-3; D tentatively reads TRBD1 or TRBD2 (5 bases each). V lost 3 bases and J lost 1, with 13 bases in between. Germline CDR1 is KGHDR and CDR2 is SFDVKD. The CDR3 has 16 residues. CDR3 sequence reads: CATSDPGRKGTDTQYF. CDR3 bases: TGTGCCACCAGTGATCCGGGGCGGAAGGGCACAGATACGCAGTATTTT.

This clonotype has more than one count but fewer than ten. This sequence joins TRBV19 and TRBJ1-2, with 7 bases matching TRBD1. This CDR3 region has 14 residues. The ends lost 6 bases at V and 3 bases at J; junction bases unmatched: 7. CDR1 is LNHDA and CDR2 is SQIVND in the germline V gene (reference sequence). CDR3 in amino acids: CASRPQGRHYGYTF. In DNA, the CDR3 is TGTGCCAGTAGACCACAGGGGCGACACTATGGCTACACCTTC.

DNA of the CDR3: TGTGCCACCAGCCCGGAGGGGCAGCCCCAGCATTTT. It encodes CATSPEGQPQHF. This chain uses TRBV15 with TRBJ1-5; TRBD1 is a possible D gene (5 bases). Germline V lookup: CDR1 LNHNV, CDR2 YYDKDF (reference sequence). Trimming removed 5 bases at V and 7 bases at J, with 9 bases between. The CDR3 contains 12 residues.

The sample holds a few counts of this clonotype. The chain links TRBV12-3 or TRBV12-4 to TRBJ2-7; no definite D call. CDR3 length equals 13 residues. Trimming took off 3 bases at V and 2 bases at J, with 8 bases between the two ends. This CDR3 reads CASSLWVTYEQYF. In DNA, the CDR3 is TGTGCCAGCAGTTTGTGGGTTACCTACGAGCAGTACTTC.

The chain has TRBV30 and TRBJ1-6; 7 positions agree with TRBD1. The V and J ends lost 2 bases and 14 bases, in that order; junction bases with no gene match: 3. The CDR3 sequence is 11 residues long. The germline CDR1 and CDR2 sequences are GTSNPN and SVGIG (reference sequence). This CDR3 reads CAWSQGGALHF. The CDR3, as DNA: TGTGCCTGGAGTCAGGGGGGAGCCCTCCACTTT.

V is TRBV5-4 and J is TRBJ1-1; 7 nucleotides agree with TRBD1. CDR3 size: 15 residues. Germline values: CDR1 SGHNT, CDR2 YYREEE (reference sequence). J lost 1 base, V lost 0 bases, and 3 bases had no gene match. Written as DNA, the CDR3 is TGTGCCAGCAGCTTGGCAGGGACAGCGAACACTGAAGCTTTCTTT. It codes for CASSLAGTANTEAFF.